One and the same sample provided the 24 T cell receptor beta chains below, sequenced in a study of prognosis after radiotherapy for stage I lung cancer. Genomic DNA served as the source from which two-round multiplex PCR generated TCR beta CDR3 amplicons. Primers (each specific to one TRBV or TRBJ gene) were used in first-round PCR. TCRdb reanalysed the multiplex PCR reads using MiXCR and keeps one entry per CDR3 protein. Of 59,000 or so distinct CDR3 sequences listed, around 27% are singletons. The sequences come from PBMCs, collected before or after stereotactic body radiation therapy (not recorded which). The receptors stem from a donor over 45 with non-small cell lung cancer.

The chain has TRBV11-3 and TRBJ1-2; 7 bases agree with TRBD1. The CDR3 sequence is 16 residues long. V dropped 5 bases and J dropped 6; count of bases not matched to a gene: 15. Germline values: CDR1 SGHNT, CDR2 YENEEA. The CDR3 DNA follows: TGTGCCAGCAGCCGGAGCCCACGGACAGGTTGGGATGGCTACACCTTC. This translates into CASSRSPRTGWDGYTF.

This clonotype showed up many times. The chain recombines TRBV7-8 with TRBJ2-2, with D maybe TRBD1 (6 bases). Germline V gives CDR1 SGHVS, CDR2 FQNEAQ. The CDR3 has 15 residues. The V end lost 2 bases, the J end lost 6 bases, and 13 bases lay between the germline ends. This chain's CDR3 is CASSLPRAGAGELFF. In nucleotides, the CDR3 is TGTGCCAGCAGCTTACCTCGAGCAGGGGCCGGGGAGCTGTTTTTT.

On this clonotype itself: This may arise from a read error, as a much more abundant clone is one base away. Written as DNA, the CDR3 is TGTGCCAGCTCCCCCAACAGGGTGGAAAACTACGAGCAGTACTTC. Its protein is CASSPNRVENYEQYF. The chain couples TRBV18 to TRBJ2-7; TRBD1 might be the D (6 bases). Trimming left V 6 bases short and J 3 bases short, with 18 bases between. The CDR3 sequence is 15 residues long. CDR1 is KGHSH, CDR2 LQKENI, per germline.

This clonotype has a count of ten or more. This chain joins TRBV12-3 or TRBV12-4 and TRBJ2-7, with 9 bases identical to TRBD2. J lost 3 bases, V lost 7 bases, and 10 bases had no gene match. This CDR3 contains 15 residues. The CDR3 DNA is TGTGCCAGCACCGATCGCGGGGGGGCCAACTACGAGCAGTACTTC. This translates into CASTDRGGANYEQYF.

This clonotype appeared many times. V gene TRBV2 combines with J gene TRBJ2-3, with a possible D match to TRBD1 (6 bases). The germline V and J ends were trimmed by 5 bases and 3 bases, with 9 bases remaining between them. There are 13 residues in the CDR3. Germline CDR1 reads SNHLY; CDR2 reads FYNNEI. CDR3 amino acids: CASSRDITDTQYF. CDR3 coding DNA: TGTGCCAGCAGTCGGGACATTACAGATACGCAGTATTTT.

This clonotype was counted at least ten times. V gene TRBV30 combines with J gene TRBJ1-5, with unresolved D. Germline CDR1 GTSNPN, CDR2 SVGIG (reference sequence). The CDR3 is 13 amino acids. V lost 0 bases and J 4 bases, leaving 7 bases between the germline ends. CDR3 coding DNA: TGTGCCTGGAGTGTACGTCAGAATCAGCCCCAGCATTTT. It yields the protein CAWSVRQNQPQHF.

Ten or more counts support this clonotype. V gene TRBV5-1 combines with J gene TRBJ1-2; 8 bases agree with TRBD1. The CDR3 is made up of 16 amino acids. Trimming removed 3 bases from V and 5 bases from J; junction bases left unmatched: 12. CDR1 is SGHRS and CDR2 is YFSETQ in the germline V gene. The CDR3 DNA reads TGCGCCAGCAGCTCGACCCTGGGACAGGACGTTTATGGCTACACCTTC. Protein sequence: CASSSTLGQDVYGYTF.

This clonotype was counted once. The chain is built from TRBV6-1 and TRBJ2-2; 8 bases map to TRBD1. This CDR3 spans 15 amino acids. CDR1 and CDR2 from the germline V gene are MNHNS and SASEGT. The V segment lost 5 bases and the J segment 12 bases; nucleotides outside the gene matches: 14. This CDR3 is CASSTTGVVTVKLFF. CDR3 in DNA: TGTGCCAGCAGTACGACAGGGGTAGTAACCGTGAAGCTGTTTTTT.

As for this clonotype: This likely came from a read error, as a far larger clone is one base away. The chain combines TRBV6-1 with TRBJ2-5; D might be TRBD1 or TRBD2, each matching 5 bases. Looked up from germline, CDR1 is MNHNS and CDR2 is SASEGT. The CDR3 is made up of 12 amino acids. Trimming left V 5 bases short and J 5 bases short, with 9 bases between. The DNA of the CDR3 is TGTGCCAGCAGTTTTTGGGGGGAGACCCAGTACTTC. Translation gives CASSFWGETQYF.

This clonotype showed up many times. The chain links TRBV5-1 to TRBJ1-1, with a possible D match to TRBD1 (6 bases). The V gene's germline CDR1 is SGHRS and CDR2 YFSETQ. CDR3 size: 14 residues. Deletions cut 2 bases from V and 1 base from J, with 9 bases between. The CDR3 here is CASSLTGRNTEAFF. The CDR3 DNA sequence: TGCGCCAGCAGCTTAACAGGGCGGAACACTGAAGCTTTCTTT.

A note on this clonotype: Sequence at one end of the junction differs from germline and may be a read error. The V and J genes are TRBV6-5 and TRBJ1-1, with D possibly being TRBD1 (6 bases). Germline values: CDR1 MNHEY, CDR2 SVGAGI. This CDR3 contains 17 residues. The CDR3 here is CASSYPRLDRMNTGAFF. As DNA, the CDR3 is TGTGCCAGCAGTTACCCTAGACTGGACAGAATGAACACTGGAGCTTTCTTT.

This clonotype was seen ten or more times. This chain connects TRBV7-9 to TRBJ1-3; TRBD1 aligns across 8 bases. Germline V gene lookup returns CDR1 SEHNR and CDR2 FQNEAQ (reference sequence). There are 18 residues in the CDR3. Trimming cost V 5 bases and J 1 base; bases outside gene matches: 13. The CDR3 DNA sequence: TGTGCCAGCAGCAAAAGTGGGACAGGAGACACTTCTGGAAACACCATATATTTT. This encodes CASSKSGTGDTSGNTIYF.

With regard to this clonotype: A read error likely explains this, since a far larger clone differs by one base. The V gene is TRBV6-8, the J gene TRBJ1-5; D is unclear. The CDR3 loop spans 16 amino acids. CDR1 MNHGY and CDR2 SAAAGT come from the germline V gene. The CDR3 loop is CGSSLYAGNSNQPQHF. The CDR3 bases are TGTGGCAGCAGCCTTTATGCGGGGAATAGCAATCAGCCCCAGCATTTT.

The sample holds many counts of this clonotype. The chain carries TRBV12-3 or TRBV12-4 and TRBJ2-1; 7 bases are a match to TRBD2. The CDR3 length is 17 residues. V dropped 4 bases and J dropped 2; count of bases not matched to a gene: 11. CDR3 coding DNA: TGTGCCAGCAGTTCCCGAACTAGCGTTAGTCCCTACAATGAGCAGTTCTTC. Its translation: CASSSRTSVSPYNEQFF.

The rearrangement links TRBV6-2 or TRBV6-3 to TRBJ2-3; D not certain. Looked up from germline, CDR1 is MNHEY and CDR2 is SVGEGT. V lost 6 bases and J 2 bases, leaving 0 bases between the germline ends. The CDR3 extends over 10 amino acids. The CDR3 loop reads CASSTDTQYF. In nucleotides, the CDR3 is TGTGCCAGCAGCACAGATACGCAGTATTTT.

As concerns this clonotype: This may be a read error, as it is one base from a much larger clone. The rearrangement uses TRBV19 and TRBJ2-5; the D gene is possibly TRBD2 (6 bases). V was clipped by 7 bases and J by 1 base, with 16 bases between them. Germline V gene data show CDR1 as LNHDA and CDR2 as SQIVND (reference sequence). The CDR3 totals 15 residues. Here the CDR3 DNA reads TGTGCCAGTACCCCGCTAGCGCGGGCCCAAGAGACCCAGTACTTC. It is translated as CASTPLARAQETQYF.

This clonotype was seen at least ten times. The genes are TRBV20-1 and TRBJ1-1, with 7 bases fitting TRBD1. J lost 0 bases, V lost 8 bases, and 6 bases had no gene match. The CDR3 is 13 residues long. Germline CDR1 DFQATT, CDR2 SNEGSKA (reference sequence). The CDR3, as DNA: TGCAGTCAGACCAGGGGGATGAACACTGAAGCTTTCTTT. It translates to CSQTRGMNTEAFF.

This clonotype occurred many times. The J gene is TRBJ2-7, the V gene TRBV19, with 7 bases aligning to TRBD1. The CDR3 has 13 amino acids. J was trimmed by 4 bases and V by 6 bases; bases with no gene match: 6. Per the germline V gene, CDR1 is LNHDA and CDR2 is SQIVND (reference sequence). CDR3 sequence (DNA): TGTGCCAGTAGGCAACAGGGGAAGTACGAGCAGTACTTC. Amino acid sequence: CASRQQGKYEQYF.

This sequence joins TRBV6-2 or TRBV6-3 and TRBJ2-5, with 8 positions matching TRBD2. This CDR3 is 18 amino acids long. The germline CDR1 and CDR2 sequences are MNHEY and SVGEGT. J gave up 5 bases and V 6 bases, and 20 bases lay outside the gene matches. CDR3 nucleotide sequence: TGTGCCAGCAGCGGACCTAAAGGCGTTGGCGGGAGGCGGGAGACCCAGTACTTC. It yields the protein CASSGPKGVGGRRETQYF.

The V and J genes are TRBV10-3 and TRBJ1-1; D may be TRBD1 (6 bases). CDR1 is ENHRY, CDR2 SYGVKD, per germline. The CDR3 sequence is 14 residues long. Trimming pared 6 bases from V and 2 bases from J, leaving 13 bases between. CDR3 in DNA: TGTGCCATCAGGAAGGACAGCATTAACACTGAAGCTTTCTTT. Its translation: CAIRKDSINTEAFF.

There are many counts of this clonotype. V gene TRBV5-1 combines with J gene TRBJ1-5; TRBD1 agrees at 8 bases. Trimming took 0 bases from V and 4 from J; bases not matched to a gene: 3. Germline CDR1 and CDR2: SGHRS and YFSETQ. The CDR3 length is 15 residues. In DNA form, the CDR3 reads TGCGCCAGCAGCTTGGGCCAGGGGGCGAATCAGCCCCAGCATTTT. Its translation is CASSLGQGANQPQHF.

A single count supports this clonotype. A clone one base away is much larger, so this may be a read error. The rearrangement joins TRBV7-9 to TRBJ2-7; tentatively, D is TRBD1 (6 bases). Germline lookup yields CDR1 SEHNR and CDR2 FQNEAQ (reference sequence). This CDR3 comprises 15 residues. The CDR3 DNA reads TGTGCCAACAGCCCAGGGCAGGGGCGCGTTTACGAGCAGTACTTC. It encodes CANSPGQGRVYEQYF.

V gene TRBV18 combines with J gene TRBJ2-2; D remains ambiguous. Germline lookup yields CDR1 KGHSH and CDR2 LQKENI. V was clipped by 2 bases and J by 7 bases, with 8 bases between them. The CDR3 length is 13 residues. The CDR3 sequence is CASSPWEDGELFF. CDR3 in DNA: TGTGCCAGCTCACCATGGGAAGACGGGGAGCTGTTTTTT. The full variable domain, rest sourced from reference TRBV18 and TRBJ2-2, is NAGVMQNPRHLVRRRGQEARLRCSPMKGHSHVYWYRQLPEEGLKFMVYLQKENIIDESGMPKERFSAEFPKEGPSILRIQQVVRGDSAAYFCASSPWEDGELFFGEGSRLTVL.

There are many counts of this clonotype. The CDR3: CASTFLPGQGPSNEQFF. CDR3 nucleotide sequence: TGCGCCAGCACCTTTCTCCCGGGACAGGGGCCATCGAATGAGCAGTTCTTC. The V and J genes are TRBV5-1 and TRBJ2-1; 10 bases match TRBD1. The CDR3 has 17 amino acids. Per germline, CDR1 SGHRS and CDR2 YFSETQ. J lost 7 bases, V lost 6 bases, and 16 bases had no gene match.